This T cell receptor beta chain was profiled in a study of cytomegalovirus exposure and HLA in healthy donors. Study results and caveats: The study assumed roughly uniform donor sequencing depth for presence/absence analyses. HLA alleles were associated with 16,951 TCR beta sequences in a later analysis at 0.05 false discovery rate.

This CDR3 comprises 16 residues. V shed 1 base and J shed 4 bases, with 13 bases lying between them. In germline, CDR1 is SEHNR, CDR2 FQNEAQ (reference sequence). PCR involved 60 Vbeta and 13 Jbeta primers. Assay: immunoSEQ multiplex PCR; the TCRdb copy retains only in-frame clones and omits some. In the table there are about 150,000 clones, approximately 87% of which are singletons. About this clone: Antigen specificity is unknown.

This rearrangement joins TRBV7-9 to TRBJ1-4, with D perhaps TRBD1 (6 bases). The source material was PBMCs. The source is a woman between 25 and 40 years old in good health and CMV-seronegative. The chain's CDR3 is CASSLGQGRGNEKLFF. In nucleotides, the CDR3 is TGTGCCAGCAGCTTAGGCCAGGGGCGAGGTAATGAAAAACTGTTTTTT.